This entry is about one T cell receptor (beta chain). The V and J ends lost 9 bases and 1 base, in that order; junction bases with no gene match: 5. Germline CDR1 reads LNHDA; CDR2 reads SQIVND (reference sequence). The CDR3 runs to 14 residues. The data derive from a study of blood T cell repertoires in COVID-19. Some clones are missing from TCRdb's copy, which holds only in-frame ones; the method was immunoSEQ multiplex PCR. The sample includes 65,000 to 80,000 clones, approximately 90% of them seen just once. The chain joins TRBV19 to TRBJ1-4; TRBD1 matches at 7 bases. The sample comprised peripheral blood. The clonotype originates from a man aged 50 to 59 with active COVID-19. DNA for the CDR3: TGTGCCAGCCGGGACAGAAGAACTAATGAAAAACTGTTTTTT. Its protein product is CASRDRRTNEKLFF. Supplemented by reference TRBV19 and TRBJ1-4, the full variable domain reads DGGITQSPKYLFRKEGQNVTLSCEQNLNHDAMYWYRQDPGQGLRLIYYSQIVNDFQKGDIAEGYSVSREKKESFPLTVTSAQKNPTAFYLCASRDRRTNEKLFFGSGTQLSVL.